What follows describes a single TCR beta chain. The antigen is not known. This CDR3 is 11 amino acids long. CDR1 and CDR2 from the germline V gene are LGHNT and FRNRAP. V lost 3 bases to trimming and J lost 9 bases, with 6 bases between them. This sample is part of a study of neoadjuvant nivolumab and ipilimumab in lung cancer. Libraries were prepared by immunoSEQ multiplex PCR; TCRdb keeps only in-frame clonotypes and omits some of them. Among about 30,000 clones listed, 75% to 80% were seen once. Notes on the study in general: Resected tumors had greater TCR richness and clonality than uninvolved lung. From pretherapy to surgery, tumor richness and clonality rose with dual therapy.

Here the sequenced sample was tumor tissue, taken after neoadjuvant nivolumab, alone or with ipilimumab, at or shortly before surgery. This receptor was identified in an adult with non-small cell lung cancer. V usage is TRBV12-5 and J usage is TRBJ2-1; D uncertain. The CDR3 DNA follows: TGTGCTAGTGGTTTCGGCCTTGAGCAGTTCTTC. As protein: CASGFGLEQFF.